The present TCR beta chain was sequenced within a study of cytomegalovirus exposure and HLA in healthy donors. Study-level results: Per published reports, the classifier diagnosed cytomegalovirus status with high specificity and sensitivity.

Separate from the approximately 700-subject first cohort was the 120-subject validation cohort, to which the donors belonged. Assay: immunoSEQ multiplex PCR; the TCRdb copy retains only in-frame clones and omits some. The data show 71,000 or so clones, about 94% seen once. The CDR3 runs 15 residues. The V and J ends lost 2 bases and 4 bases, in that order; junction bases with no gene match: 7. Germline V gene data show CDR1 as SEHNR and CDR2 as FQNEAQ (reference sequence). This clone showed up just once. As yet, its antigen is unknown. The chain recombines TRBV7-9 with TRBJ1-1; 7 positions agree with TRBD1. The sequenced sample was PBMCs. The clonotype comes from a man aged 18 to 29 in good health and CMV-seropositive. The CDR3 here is CASSLQGGGSTEAFF. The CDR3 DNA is TGTGCCAGCAGCTTACAGGGGGGAGGTAGCACTGAAGCTTTCTTT. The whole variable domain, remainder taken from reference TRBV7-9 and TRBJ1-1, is DTGVSQNPRHKITKRGQNVTFRCDPISEHNRLYWYRQTLGQGPEFLTYFQNEAQLEKSRLLSDRFSAERPKGSFSTLEIQRTEQGDSAMYLCASSLQGGGSTEAFFGQGTRLTVV.